The 27 T cell receptor beta chains presented below share a single source sample, sequenced in a study of shared clonotypes between healthy human individuals. Sequencing used immunoSEQ multiplex PCR; TCRdb keeps in-frame clones, though not all of them. The sample has over 2 million clones, 95% seen once. Sequencing input: naive CD4+ T cells sorted from blood. The subset is: CD45RA+ positively selected. The receptors originated from a man in his late teens or twenties in good health.

J is TRBJ1-5 and V is TRBV19; TRBD1 matches at 8 bases. The CDR3 sequence is 13 residues long. With 6 bases clipped from V and 6 bases from J, the junction kept 4 bases outside the gene matches. From germline, CDR1 is LNHDA and CDR2 SQIVND (reference sequence). CDR3 in amino acids: CASSSTGVQPQHF. The CDR3 DNA reads as TGTGCCAGTAGCTCGACAGGGGTTCAGCCCCAGCATTTT.

The chain links TRBV18 to TRBJ1-5; the D is unclear. With 3 bases removed from V and 0 bases from J, the gap between germline ends came to 6 bases. This CDR3 region has 14 residues. Germline V CDR1 and CDR2: KGHSH, LQKENI. The CDR3 DNA reads as TGTGCCAGCTCACCGGAGGATAGCAATCAGCCCCAGCATTTT. This gives the protein CASSPEDSNQPQHF. The whole variable domain, filled in from reference TRBV18 and TRBJ1-5, reads NAGVMQNPRHLVRRRGQEARLRCSPMKGHSHVYWYRQLPEEGLKFMVYLQKENIIDESGMPKERFSAEFPKEGPSILRIQQVVRGDSAAYFCASSPEDSNQPQHFGDGTRLSIL.

Worth noting for this clone: At one end, the junction sequence differs from germline, possibly due to a read error. This chain uses TRBV7-7 with TRBJ1-1; tentative D call: TRBD1 (5 bases). The germline gives CDR1 SSHAT, CDR2 FNYEAQ (reference sequence). This CDR3 spans 13 amino acids. CDR3 in DNA: TGTGCTAGCAGCCAAGGGGAAGGGACTGAAGCTTTCTTT. Protein: CASSQGEGTEAFF.

This clone was recorded at least ten times. The chain carries TRBV7-2 and TRBJ2-5; the match to TRBD2 covers 12 bases. CDR3 length equals 15 residues. The ends lost 11 bases at V and 4 bases at J; junction bases unmatched: 11. CDR1 SGHTA and CDR2 FQGNSA come from the germline V gene. In nucleotides, the CDR3 is TGTGCCGGCGGAACTAGCGGGAGGTTGGGAGAGACCCAGTACTTC. Protein product: CAGGTSGRLGETQYF.

The count of this clone is one. This chain uses TRBV6-5 with TRBJ2-7, with a possible D match to TRBD2 (5 bases). Germline values: CDR1 MNHEY, CDR2 SVGAGI. This CDR3 comprises 15 residues. V dropped 2 bases and J dropped 0 bases, with 11 bases sitting between them. The CDR3 region is CASSYGSTGSYEQYF. CDR3 DNA: TGTGCCAGCAGTTACGGGAGCACGGGCTCCTACGAGCAGTACTTC.

This clone was seen a single time. The chain employs TRBV19 and TRBJ2-3; 14 bases fit TRBD2. The CDR3 contains 15 residues. CDR1 is LNHDA and CDR2 is SQIVND in the germline V gene (reference sequence). After removal of 6 bases from V and 4 bases from J, the junction contained 3 bases not matched to a gene. The CDR3 DNA is TGTGCCAGTAGGGGACTAGCGGGAGCCGCAGATACGCAGTATTTT. Its protein is CASRGLAGAADTQYF. The whole variable domain, remainder taken from reference TRBV19 and TRBJ2-3, is DGGITQSPKYLFRKEGQNVTLSCEQNLNHDAMYWYRQDPGQGLRLIYYSQIVNDFQKGDIAEGYSVSREKKESFPLTVTSAQKNPTAFYLCASRGLAGAADTQYFGPGTRLTVL.

This rearrangement joins TRBV10-2 to TRBJ2-5; 10 nucleotides agree with TRBD2. Germline lookup yields CDR1 WSHSY and CDR2 SAAADI. This CDR3 contains 17 residues. Trimming cost V 1 base and J 0 bases; bases outside gene matches: 5. CDR3 DNA sequence: TGCGCCAGCAGTGAGTTTTATGGGACTAGCGACCAAGAGACCCAGTACTTC. Its protein is CASSEFYGTSDQETQYF.

This sequence joins TRBV6-1 and TRBJ2-2; 11 nucleotides line up with TRBD1. The CDR3 sequence is 15 residues long. CDR1 is MNHNS and CDR2 is SASEGT in the germline V gene. V lost 5 bases, J lost 7 bases, and 6 bases stayed unmatched. CDR3 region: CASSRTGQGGGELFF. As DNA, the CDR3 is TGTGCCAGCAGTCGTACGGGACAGGGGGGCGGGGAGCTGTTTTTT.

The chain recombines TRBV5-1 with TRBJ2-7; 10 nucleotides line up with TRBD2. In germline, CDR1 is SGHRS, CDR2 YFSETQ. This CDR3 is built from 15 residues. V lost 0 bases to trimming and J lost 2 bases; unmatched junction nucleotides: 2. This CDR3 is CASSLEREGPYEQYF. The CDR3 DNA sequence: TGCGCCAGCAGCTTGGAGCGGGAGGGCCCCTACGAGCAGTACTTC. Drawing the rest from reference TRBV5-1 and TRBJ2-7, the complete variable domain is KAGVTQTPRYLIKTRGQQVTLSCSPISGHRSVSWYQQTPGQGLQFLFEYFSETQRNKGNFPGRFSGRQFSNSRSEMNVSTLELGDSALYLCASSLEREGPYEQYFGPGTRLTVT.

This clone was recorded only once. The chain employs TRBV18 and TRBJ1-1; a weak D match, TRBD1 (6 bases). The CDR3 loop spans 13 amino acids. Deletions cut 4 bases from V and 5 bases from J, with 11 bases between. CDR1 KGHSH and CDR2 LQKENI come from the germline V gene. CDR3 region: CASSLTGFTEAFF. The CDR3, as DNA: TGTGCCAGCTCACTTACAGGGTTTACTGAAGCTTTCTTT.

The chain recombines TRBV5-1 with TRBJ2-7; 8 positions agree with TRBD1. CDR1 is SGHRS, CDR2 YFSETQ, per germline. The CDR3 covers 16 residues. Unmatched junction bases numbered 7, after V lost 0 bases and J lost 2 bases. CDR3 protein: CASSLGGTGYTYEQYF. CDR3 nucleotide sequence: TGCGCCAGCAGCTTGGGGGGGACAGGCTACACCTACGAGCAGTACTTC. Filled out from reference TRBV5-1 and TRBJ2-7, the complete variable domain reads KAGVTQTPRYLIKTRGQQVTLSCSPISGHRSVSWYQQTPGQGLQFLFEYFSETQRNKGNFPGRFSGRQFSNSRSEMNVSTLELGDSALYLCASSLGGTGYTYEQYFGPGTRLTVT.

The chain joins TRBV6-6 to TRBJ1-2, with TRBD1 as a possible D gene (6 bases). V lost 8 bases to trimming and J lost 8 bases, with 18 bases between them. The CDR3 totals 13 residues. Germline CDR1 is MNHNY and CDR2 is SVGAGI (reference sequence). The CDR3 DNA follows: TGTGCCAGCTGGGACACCCGCTCATGGGGCTACACCTTC. Its protein product is CASWDTRSWGYTF.

The chain employs TRBV7-2 and TRBJ2-5; 10 bases line up with TRBD1. The CDR3 has 16 residues. Germline V gene sequence: CDR1 SGHTA, CDR2 FQGNSA. J lost 5 bases, V lost 1 base, and 7 bases had no gene match. The CDR3 DNA reads as TGTGCCAGCAGCTTAGGGGACAGGGGAAGGGCCGAGACCCAGTACTTC. Protein: CASSLGDRGRAETQYF.

Notes on this clone: Within the sample, other DNA sequences also encode this same CDR3. The chain combines TRBV19 with TRBJ2-7, with a weak D call TRBD1 (6 bases). From germline, CDR1 is LNHDA and CDR2 SQIVND (reference sequence). This CDR3 has 12 amino acids. Trimming left V 6 bases short and J 6 bases short, with 12 bases between. Written as DNA, the CDR3 is TGTGCCAGTAGCAGGGGATTTTCCGAGCAGTACTTC. As protein: CASSRGFSEQYF.

This chain joins TRBV29-1 and TRBJ2-1, with no clear D. Germline V lookup: CDR1 SQVTM, CDR2 ANQGSEA. The CDR3 runs to 11 residues. Trimming removed 0 bases from V and 10 bases from J, with 7 bases in between. The CDR3 DNA reads as TGCAGCGTTGAAGAGCTCAACGAGCAGTTCTTC. Amino acid sequence: CSVEELNEQFF.

This chain connects TRBV11-2 to TRBJ1-5; no reliable D call. Per the germline V gene, CDR1 is SGHAT and CDR2 is FQNNGV. The length of the CDR3 is 13 residues. V gave up 3 bases and J gave up 3 bases, with 6 bases separating them. As DNA, the CDR3 is TGTGCCAGCAGCTTCATGACCAATCAGCCCCAGCATTTT. Its translation is CASSFMTNQPQHF.

V gene TRBV28 combines with J gene TRBJ1-4; D call uncertain. CDR1 is MDHEN, CDR2 SYDVKM, per germline. The CDR3 runs 15 residues. V was shortened by 4 bases and J by 3 bases, with 12 bases between the two germline ends. The CDR3 here is CASSSPRGPNEKLFF. As DNA, the CDR3 is TGTGCCAGCAGTTCCCCCAGAGGGCCTAATGAAAAACTGTTTTTT. Using reference TRBV28 and TRBJ1-4 for the parts outside the CDR3, the full variable domain is DVKVTQSSRYLVKRTGEKVFLECVQDMDHENMFWYRQDPGLGLRLIYFSYDVKMKEKGDIPEGYSVSREKKERFSLILESASTNQTSMYLCASSSPRGPNEKLFFGSGTQLSVL.

The V and J genes are TRBV2 and TRBJ1-5, with unresolved D. The germline gives CDR1 SNHLY, CDR2 FYNNEI. The germline V and J ends were trimmed by 3 bases and 6 bases, with 12 bases remaining between them. The CDR3 spans 14 residues. The CDR3 DNA sequence: TGTGCCAGCAGTGAGGGTCGGGGAGGTCAGCCCCAGCATTTT. Translation gives CASSEGRGGQPQHF. Drawing the rest from reference TRBV2 and TRBJ1-5, the complete variable domain is EPEVTQTPSHQVTQMGQEVILRCVPISNHLYFYWYRQILGQKVEFLVSFYNNEISEKSEIFDDQFSVERPDGSNFTLKIRSTKLEDSAMYFCASSEGRGGQPQHFGDGTRLSIL.

V is TRBV5-4 and J is TRBJ2-7; D is ambiguous. Germline loops: CDR1 SGHNT, CDR2 YYREEE (reference sequence). V was pared by 0 bases and J by 0 bases, with 10 bases between. This CDR3 has 15 residues. Here the CDR3 reads CASSLGAESSYEQYF. For the CDR3, the DNA is TGTGCCAGCAGCTTGGGAGCCGAGAGCTCCTACGAGCAGTACTTC.

The V gene is TRBV7-3, the J gene TRBJ2-2; no definite D call. Germline-derived CDR1 and CDR2 are SGHTA and FQGTGA. The CDR3 sequence is 13 residues long. V gave up 3 bases and J gave up 5 bases, with 7 bases separating them. As DNA, the CDR3 is TGTGCCAGCAGCTTCTACATAACCGGGGAGCTGTTTTTT. Its protein product is CASSFYITGELFF. The full variable domain, with the rest looked up from reference TRBV7-3 and TRBJ2-2, is GAGVSQTPSNKVTEKGKYVELRCDPISGHTALYWYRQSLGQGPEFLIYFQGTGAADDSGLPNDRFFAVRPEGSVSTLKIQRTERGDSAVYLCASSFYITGELFFGEGSRLTVL.

The rearrangement joins TRBV29-1 to TRBJ2-1; possibly TRBD2 for D (5 bases). V was pared by 4 bases and J by 0 bases, with 13 bases between. In germline, CDR1 is SQVTM, CDR2 ANQGSEA. The CDR3 runs to 15 residues. CDR3 sequence: CSVGPSLSSYNEQFF. The CDR3 DNA follows: TGCAGCGTTGGGCCTAGCCTGAGCTCCTACAATGAGCAGTTCTTC.

The CDR3, as DNA: TGTGCCAGCTCACCTTCTACCGGGACGTCCTACAATGAGCAGTTCTTC. This sequence encodes CASSPSTGTSYNEQFF. V is TRBV18 and J is TRBJ2-1; tentatively, D is TRBD1 or TRBD2 (5 bases each). Germline V gene data show CDR1 as KGHSH and CDR2 as LQKENI. V gave up 3 bases and J gave up 1 base, with 13 bases separating them. The CDR3 covers 16 residues. Supplemented by reference TRBV18 and TRBJ2-1, the full variable domain reads NAGVMQNPRHLVRRRGQEARLRCSPMKGHSHVYWYRQLPEEGLKFMVYLQKENIIDESGMPKERFSAEFPKEGPSILRIQQVVRGDSAAYFCASSPSTGTSYNEQFFGPGTRLTVL.

This chain links TRBV21-1 with TRBJ2-7; the listed D gene, TRBD2, was not tested against the DNA. TRBV21-1 is deemed a pseudogene. The CDR3 sequence is 16 residues long. CDR3 region: CASSWGGAGFSYEQYF. The CDR3 region has the DNA TGTGCCAGCAGCTGGGGGGGCGCGGGCTTCTCCTACGAGCAGTACTTC.

Turning to this clone: Distinct nucleotide sequences in the sample also encode this CDR3. The rearrangement links TRBV6-6 to TRBJ2-1; the D is unclear. The CDR3 is 12 residues long. V gave up 0 bases and J gave up 10 bases, with 7 bases separating them. Germline V gene lookup returns CDR1 MNHNY and CDR2 SVGAGI (reference sequence). The CDR3: CASSYSRDEQFF. CDR3 in DNA: TGTGCCAGCAGTTACTCGCGTGACGAGCAGTTCTTC.

The V gene is TRBV11-2, the J gene TRBJ2-2, with 10 bases matching TRBD2. Germline CDR1 and CDR2: SGHAT and FQNNGV. Trimming cost V 4 bases and J 4 bases; bases outside gene matches: 6. This CDR3 contains 16 residues. CDR3 protein: CASSSGTSVLTGELFF. CDR3 nucleotides: TGTGCCAGCAGCTCCGGGACTAGCGTTCTCACCGGGGAGCTGTTTTTT.

As to this clone: In the same sample, other DNA sequences code for this CDR3. The chain links TRBV18 to TRBJ1-2; D unclear. V lost 3 bases and J lost 2, with 10 bases in between. The CDR3 has 14 residues. Looked up from germline, CDR1 is KGHSH and CDR2 is LQKENI. CDR3 in DNA: TGTGCCAGCTCACCCACCACGGACAACTATGGCTACACCTTC. Its protein product is CASSPTTDNYGYTF. Full variable domain (outside the CDR3, taken from reference TRBV18 and TRBJ1-2): NAGVMQNPRHLVRRRGQEARLRCSPMKGHSHVYWYRQLPEEGLKFMVYLQKENIIDESGMPKERFSAEFPKEGPSILRIQQVVRGDSAAYFCASSPTTDNYGYTFGSGTRLTVV.

This sequence joins TRBV19 and TRBJ1-6; D possibly corresponds to TRBD1 (5 bases). The ends were cut back, 3 bases at V and 5 bases at J, with 17 bases in the middle. The CDR3 contains 17 residues. Germline lookup yields CDR1 LNHDA and CDR2 SQIVND (reference sequence). The CDR3 spells CASSIRQGAFHNSPLHF. In nucleotides, the CDR3 is TGTGCCAGTAGTATTCGGCAGGGAGCATTCCATAATTCACCCCTCCACTTT.